The source of this T cell receptor (beta chain) is a study of cytomegalovirus exposure and HLA in healthy donors. As concerns this clone: Its antigen is still unknown.

Primers included in the PCR were 60 Vbeta and 13 Jbeta primers. Generated by immunoSEQ multiplex PCR, the TCRdb table keeps only in-frame clones and is missing some. The table shows fewer than 200,000 clones, with 82% occurring only once. The ends were cut back, 2 bases at V and 7 bases at J, with 19 bases in the middle. The CDR3 is 17 residues long. Germline V gene data show CDR1 as SGHNT and CDR2 as YYREEE (reference sequence). Study-wide findings and caveats: Most TCR sequences were uncommon, yet certain public TCRs appeared in many donors.

The V and J genes are TRBV5-4 and TRBJ1-6; maybe TRBD1 (6 bases). This sequence was found in a male donor in good health and CMV-seronegative. The sample consisted of PBMCs. The CDR3 is CASSFGLTGLLNSPLHF. The CDR3 region has the DNA TGTGCCAGCAGCTTCGGCCTTACAGGGCTACTGAATTCACCCCTCCACTTT.